The present entry profiles one TCR beta chain with its context. At one end the junction does not follow the germline gene, possibly because of a read error. Germline CDR1 reads SGHVS; CDR2 reads FQNEAQ. This CDR3 is 15 amino acids long. MiXCR, run by TCRdb on the PCR reads, gives a single entry per CDR3 protein. The sample has approximately 680,000 distinct CDR3 sequences; 25% are singletons. This entry comes from a study of molecular identifiers for immune sequencing clone quantification. Libraries for naive CD8 T cells, which were made from around 18,000 to 910,000 sorted cells, drew on 10%, 30% or 50% of the RNA.

The sequence was obtained from a human donor in good health. Some libraries in this study had Jurkat cell RNA spiked in. V usage is TRBV7-8 and J usage is TRBJ1-1; D ambiguous. Sequencing input: naive CD8+ T cells from blood, with Jurkat cell RNA spiked in. Subset specified: FACS-sorted CD8+CD4-CCR7+CD45RA+ naive T cells. The CDR3 DNA is TGTGCCAGCAGCTTTTCTTACGCTTCCGACACTGAAGCTCTCTTT. Residues: CASSFSYASDTEALF.